The present T cell receptor (beta chain) was sequenced within a study of T cell changes during pregnancy in multiple sclerosis. Libraries were prepared by immunoSEQ multiplex PCR; TCRdb keeps only in-frame clonotypes and omits some of them. The sample holds roughly 100,000 clones, roughly nine tenths seen once. CDR3 length: 15 residues. V dropped 1 base and J dropped 5; count of bases not matched to a gene: 5. Germline-derived CDR1 and CDR2 are SGHVS and FQNEAQ. This specimen consisted of peripheral blood, obtained after pregnancy. The chain has TRBV7-8 and TRBJ2-1, with TRBD2 matching over 7 bases. This TCR derives from a female donor in good health, enrolled as a control in a pregnancy study. The CDR3: CASSLELLADNEQFF. DNA for the CDR3: TGTGCCAGCAGCTTAGAGCTGCTAGCGGACAATGAGCAGTTCTTC.